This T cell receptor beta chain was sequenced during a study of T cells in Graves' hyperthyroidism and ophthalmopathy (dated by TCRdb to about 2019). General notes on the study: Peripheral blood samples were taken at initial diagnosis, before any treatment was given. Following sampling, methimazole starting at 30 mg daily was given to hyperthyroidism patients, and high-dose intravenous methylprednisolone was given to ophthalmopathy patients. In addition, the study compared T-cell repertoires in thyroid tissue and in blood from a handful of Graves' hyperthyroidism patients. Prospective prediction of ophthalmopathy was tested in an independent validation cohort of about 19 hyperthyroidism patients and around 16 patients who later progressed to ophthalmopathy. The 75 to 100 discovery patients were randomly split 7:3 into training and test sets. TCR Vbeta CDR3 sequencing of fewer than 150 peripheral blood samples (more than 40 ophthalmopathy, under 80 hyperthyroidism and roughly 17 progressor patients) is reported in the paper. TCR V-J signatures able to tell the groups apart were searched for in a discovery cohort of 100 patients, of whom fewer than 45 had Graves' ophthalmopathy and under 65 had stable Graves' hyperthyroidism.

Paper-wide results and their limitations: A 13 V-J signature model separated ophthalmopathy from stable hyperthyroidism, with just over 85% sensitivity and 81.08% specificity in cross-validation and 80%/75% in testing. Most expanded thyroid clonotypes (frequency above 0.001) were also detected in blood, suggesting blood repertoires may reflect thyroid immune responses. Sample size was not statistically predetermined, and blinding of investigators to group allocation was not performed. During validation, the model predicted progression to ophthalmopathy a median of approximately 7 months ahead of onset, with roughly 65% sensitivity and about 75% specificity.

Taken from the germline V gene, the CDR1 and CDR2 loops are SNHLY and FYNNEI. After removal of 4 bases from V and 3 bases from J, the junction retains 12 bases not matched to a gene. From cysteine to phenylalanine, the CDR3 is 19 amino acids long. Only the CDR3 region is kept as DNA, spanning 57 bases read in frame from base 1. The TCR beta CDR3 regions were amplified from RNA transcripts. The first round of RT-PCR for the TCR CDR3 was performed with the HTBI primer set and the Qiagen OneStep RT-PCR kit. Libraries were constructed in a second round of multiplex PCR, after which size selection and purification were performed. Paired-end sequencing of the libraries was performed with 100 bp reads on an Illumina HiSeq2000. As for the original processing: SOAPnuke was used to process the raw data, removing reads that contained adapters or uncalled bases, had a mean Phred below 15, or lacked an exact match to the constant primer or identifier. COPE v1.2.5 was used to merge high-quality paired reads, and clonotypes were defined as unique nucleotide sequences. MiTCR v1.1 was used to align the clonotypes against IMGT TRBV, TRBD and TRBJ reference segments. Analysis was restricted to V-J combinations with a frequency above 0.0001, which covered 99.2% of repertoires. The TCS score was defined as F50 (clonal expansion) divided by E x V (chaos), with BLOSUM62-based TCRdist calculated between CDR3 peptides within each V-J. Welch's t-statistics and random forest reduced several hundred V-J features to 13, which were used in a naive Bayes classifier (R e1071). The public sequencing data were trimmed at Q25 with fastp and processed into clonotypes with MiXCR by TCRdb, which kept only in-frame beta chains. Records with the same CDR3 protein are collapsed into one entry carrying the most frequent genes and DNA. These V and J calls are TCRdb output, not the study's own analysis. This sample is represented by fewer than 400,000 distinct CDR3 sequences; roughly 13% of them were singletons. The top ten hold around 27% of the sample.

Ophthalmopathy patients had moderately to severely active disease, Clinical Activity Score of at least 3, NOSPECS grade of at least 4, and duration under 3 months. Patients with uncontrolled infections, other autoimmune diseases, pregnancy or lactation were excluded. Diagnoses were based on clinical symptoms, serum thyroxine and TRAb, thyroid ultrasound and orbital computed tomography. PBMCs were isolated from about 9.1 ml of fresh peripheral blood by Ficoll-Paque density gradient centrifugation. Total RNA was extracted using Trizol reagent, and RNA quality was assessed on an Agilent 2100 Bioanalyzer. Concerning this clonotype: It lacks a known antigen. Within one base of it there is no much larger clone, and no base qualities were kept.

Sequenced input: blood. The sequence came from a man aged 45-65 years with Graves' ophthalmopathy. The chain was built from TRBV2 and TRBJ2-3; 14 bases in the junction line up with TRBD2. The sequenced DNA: TGTGCCAGCAGTGGCCACCGGGGACTAGCGGGAGTAGGAACAGATACGCAGTATTTT. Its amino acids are CASSGHRGLAGVGTDTQYF.